Listed below are T cell receptor beta chains from one sample, sequenced in a study of T cells in localized non-small cell lung cancer. The assay was immunoSEQ multiplex PCR, and TCRdb's table has in-frame clones only and misses some. The repertoire includes fewer than 45,000 clones, 86% of them detected once, and 5.5% to 7% sits in the top ten. Specimen: peripheral blood, collected before any cancer treatment. These receptors all stem from a man aged 35 to 69 with stage I lung adenocarcinoma. Both conserved end residues are part of each CDR3.

v_gene	CDR3aa
TRBV9	CASSVGPRGNEQFF
TRBV6-4	CASIYRVDRGPHPGGELFF
TRBV7-2	CASSLVTTSYEQYF
TRBV11-2	CASGMQETQYF
TRBV29-1	CSVDRGHEQYF
TRBV7-9	CASSLRPNEKLFF
TRBV5-4	CASSGGYYGYTF
TRBV7-2	CASSVNGAAGYEQYF
TRBV18	CASSPGLAEREQFF
TRBV10-1	CASSESLANSPLHF
TRBV6-6	CASSGTGSQPQHF
TRBV28	CASSLQGTYEQYF
TRBV19	CASSGSTDTQYF
TRBV30	CAWSVTGNEQFF
TRBV6-6	CASSSQVAGVHEQFF
TRBV4-1	CASSQVWTVTDTQYF
TRBV4-2	CASSHSGTTRDNEQFF
TRBV7-8	CASSSSGSNTDTQYF
TRBV10-3	CAISEGADNQPQHF
TRBV19	CASSIGQHYEQYF
TRBV28	CASSFGTRSTDTQYF
TRBV6-6	CASSSPQGSYEQYF
TRBV11-2	CASSLDTLLGTQYF
TRBV6-4	CASSGDRGTGELFF
TRBV15	CATGEYSGGLETQYF
TRBV19	CASSIWSSNQPQHF
TRBV28	CASSLYREKTEAFF
TRBV2	CASTGRGGVNTEAFF
TRBV5-4	CASSASGGRGQKGYEQYF